This T cell receptor (beta chain) was captured by sequencing in a study of cytomegalovirus exposure and HLA in healthy donors. About the study: Assignment to the Caucasian-associated ancestry cluster applied to approximately 80% of the approximately 360 genotyped donors.

The PCR was carried out with 60 Vbeta primers and 13 Jbeta primers. Clones were sequenced by immunoSEQ multiplex PCR, and TCRdb holds only the in-frame ones, with some missing. The sample has fewer than 150,000 clones, around 81% seen once; the top ten hold nearly 7%. Germline loops: CDR1 MNHEY, CDR2 SVGAGI. Trimming took 7 bases from V and 4 from J; bases not matched to a gene: 9. The CDR3 totals 15 residues. The chain combines TRBV6-5 with TRBJ1-2, with TRBD1 identical over 10 bases. This receptor was taken from a man in his forties in good health and CMV-seropositive. Input material: PBMCs. Here the CDR3 reads CASMGIRDRGYGYTF. In DNA, the CDR3 is TGTGCCAGCATGGGAATCCGGGACAGGGGCTATGGCTACACCTTC.